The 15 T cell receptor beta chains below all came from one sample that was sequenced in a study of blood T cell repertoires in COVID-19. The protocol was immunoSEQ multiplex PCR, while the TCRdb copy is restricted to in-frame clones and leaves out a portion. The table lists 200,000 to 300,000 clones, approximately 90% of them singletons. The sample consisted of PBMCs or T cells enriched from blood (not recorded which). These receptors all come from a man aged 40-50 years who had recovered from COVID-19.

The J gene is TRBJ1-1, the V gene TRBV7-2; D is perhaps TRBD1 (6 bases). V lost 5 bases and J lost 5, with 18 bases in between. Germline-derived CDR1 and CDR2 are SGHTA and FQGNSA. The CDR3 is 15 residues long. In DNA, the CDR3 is TGTGCCAGCAGCAAAGGGTACCAGGGGAGTACTGAAGCTTTCTTT. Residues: CASSKGYQGSTEAFF. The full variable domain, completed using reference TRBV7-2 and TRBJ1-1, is GAGVSQSPSNKVTEKGKDVELRCDPISGHTALYWYRQSLGQGLEFLIYFQGNSAPDKSGLPSDRFSAERTGGSVSTLTIQRTQQEDSAVYLCASSKGYQGSTEAFFGQGTRLTVV.

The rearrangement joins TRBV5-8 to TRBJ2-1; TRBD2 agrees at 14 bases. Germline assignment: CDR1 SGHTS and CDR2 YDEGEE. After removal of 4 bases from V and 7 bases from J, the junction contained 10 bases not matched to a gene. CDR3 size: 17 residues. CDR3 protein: CASSIEGTSGSSNEQFF. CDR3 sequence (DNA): TGTGCCAGCAGCATAGAGGGGACTAGCGGGAGTTCGAATGAGCAGTTCTTC.

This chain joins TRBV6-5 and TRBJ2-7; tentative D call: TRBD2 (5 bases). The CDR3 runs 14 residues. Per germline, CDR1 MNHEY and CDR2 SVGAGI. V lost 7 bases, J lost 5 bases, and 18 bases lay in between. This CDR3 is CASTFEGLEDEQYF. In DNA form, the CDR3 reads TGTGCCAGCACCTTCGAGGGCCTTGAGGACGAGCAGTACTTC.

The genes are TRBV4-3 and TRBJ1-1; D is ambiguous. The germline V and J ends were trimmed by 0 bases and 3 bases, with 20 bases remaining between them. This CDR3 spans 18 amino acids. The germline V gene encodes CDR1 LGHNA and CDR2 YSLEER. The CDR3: CASSQDLFSLGVDTEAFF. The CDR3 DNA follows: TGCGCCAGCAGCCAAGATCTCTTTTCCCTCGGGGTCGACACTGAAGCTTTCTTT.

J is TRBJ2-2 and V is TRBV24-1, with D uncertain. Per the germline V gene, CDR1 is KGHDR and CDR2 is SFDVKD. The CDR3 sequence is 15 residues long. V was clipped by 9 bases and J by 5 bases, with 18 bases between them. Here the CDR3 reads CATAGTDYGTGELFF. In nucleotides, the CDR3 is TGTGCCACCGCCGGTACAGATTATGGAACCGGGGAGCTGTTTTTT.

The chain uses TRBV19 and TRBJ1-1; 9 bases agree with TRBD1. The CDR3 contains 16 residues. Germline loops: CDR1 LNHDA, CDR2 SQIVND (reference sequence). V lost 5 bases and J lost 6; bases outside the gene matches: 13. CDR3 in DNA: TGTGCCAGTAGTCCAGGACAGGGGACGGGTAACCCTGAAGCTTTCTTT. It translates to CASSPGQGTGNPEAFF.

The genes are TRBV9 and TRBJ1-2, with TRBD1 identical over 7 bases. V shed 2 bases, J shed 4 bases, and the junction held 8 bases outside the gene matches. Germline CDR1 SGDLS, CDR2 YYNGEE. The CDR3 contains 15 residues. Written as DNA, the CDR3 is TGTGCCAGCAGCGTCGGACAGGAATCATCCTATGGCTACACCTTC. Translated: CASSVGQESSYGYTF.

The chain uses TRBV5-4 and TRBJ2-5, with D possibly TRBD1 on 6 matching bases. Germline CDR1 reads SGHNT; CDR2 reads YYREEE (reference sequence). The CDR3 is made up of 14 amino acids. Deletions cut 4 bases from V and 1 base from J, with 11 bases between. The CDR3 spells CASSLDSFQETQYF. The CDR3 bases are TGTGCCAGCAGCCTGGACAGCTTCCAAGAGACCCAGTACTTC.

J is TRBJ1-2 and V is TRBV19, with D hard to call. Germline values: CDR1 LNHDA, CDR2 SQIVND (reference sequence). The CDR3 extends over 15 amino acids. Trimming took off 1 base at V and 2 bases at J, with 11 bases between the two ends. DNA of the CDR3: TGTGCCAGTAGTATAGCGGCGGGCGGAAACTATGGCTACACCTTC. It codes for CASSIAAGGNYGYTF.

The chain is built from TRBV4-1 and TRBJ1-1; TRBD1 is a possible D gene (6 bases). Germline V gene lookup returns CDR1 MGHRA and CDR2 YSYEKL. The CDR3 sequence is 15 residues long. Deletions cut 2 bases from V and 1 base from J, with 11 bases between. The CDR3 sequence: CASSQPTGPNTEAFF. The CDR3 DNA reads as TGCGCCAGCAGCCAACCGACAGGCCCGAACACTGAAGCTTTCTTT.

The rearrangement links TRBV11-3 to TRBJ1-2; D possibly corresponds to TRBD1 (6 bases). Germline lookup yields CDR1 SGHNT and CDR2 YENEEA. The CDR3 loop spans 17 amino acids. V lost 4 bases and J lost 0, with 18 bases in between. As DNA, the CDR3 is TGTGCCAGCAGCTCTTCGCCGGCACAGGGAGCTAACTATGGCTACACCTTC. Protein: CASSSSPAQGANYGYTF.

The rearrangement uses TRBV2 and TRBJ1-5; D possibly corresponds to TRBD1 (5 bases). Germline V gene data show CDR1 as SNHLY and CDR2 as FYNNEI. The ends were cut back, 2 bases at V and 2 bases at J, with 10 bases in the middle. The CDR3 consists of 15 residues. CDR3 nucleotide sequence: TGTGCCAGCAGTGAATATGGGGCTGGCAATCAGCCCCAGCATTTT. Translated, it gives CASSEYGAGNQPQHF. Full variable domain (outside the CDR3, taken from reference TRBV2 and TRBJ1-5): EPEVTQTPSHQVTQMGQEVILRCVPISNHLYFYWYRQILGQKVEFLVSFYNNEISEKSEIFDDQFSVERPDGSNFTLKIRSTKLEDSAMYFCASSEYGAGNQPQHFGDGTRLSIL.

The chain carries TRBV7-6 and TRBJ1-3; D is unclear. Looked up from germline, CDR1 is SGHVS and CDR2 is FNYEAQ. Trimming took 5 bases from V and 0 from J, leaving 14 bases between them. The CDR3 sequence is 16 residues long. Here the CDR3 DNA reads TGTGCCAGCAGCCTCAACAGTGTAGTCTCTGGAAACACCATATATTTT. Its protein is CASSLNSVVSGNTIYF.

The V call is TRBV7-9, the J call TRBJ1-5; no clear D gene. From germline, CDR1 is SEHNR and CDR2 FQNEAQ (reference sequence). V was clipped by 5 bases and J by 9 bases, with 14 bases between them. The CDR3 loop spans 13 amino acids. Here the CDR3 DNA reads TGTGCCAGCAGCCAGGAGAGCGGTAGGCCCCAGCATTTT. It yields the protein CASSQESGRPQHF.

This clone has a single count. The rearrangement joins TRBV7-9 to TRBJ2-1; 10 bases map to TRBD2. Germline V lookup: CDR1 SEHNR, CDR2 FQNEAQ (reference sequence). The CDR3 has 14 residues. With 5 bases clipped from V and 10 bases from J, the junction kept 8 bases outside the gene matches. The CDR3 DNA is TGTGCCAGCAGCCTGCTAGCGGGAGTGGGAGAGCAGTTCTTC. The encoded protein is CASSLLAGVGEQFF.